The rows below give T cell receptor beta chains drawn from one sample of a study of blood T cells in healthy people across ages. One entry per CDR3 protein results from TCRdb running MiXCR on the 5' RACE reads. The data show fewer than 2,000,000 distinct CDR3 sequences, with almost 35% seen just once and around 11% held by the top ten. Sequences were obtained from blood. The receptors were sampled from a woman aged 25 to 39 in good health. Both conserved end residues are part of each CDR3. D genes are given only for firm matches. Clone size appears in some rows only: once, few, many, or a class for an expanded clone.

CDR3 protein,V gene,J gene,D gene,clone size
CAGRQGLRGYTF,TRBV13,TRBJ1-2,TRBD1,NA
CASRRRGGDTQYF,TRBV14,TRBJ2-3,TRBD2,NA
CASSLKGAGEYEQYF,TRBV7-2,TRBJ2-7,NA,NA
CASSFPVEGGNMNTEAFF,TRBV11-2,TRBJ1-1,TRBD1,few
CSARSLGRNKETQYF,TRBV20-1,TRBJ2-5,TRBD2,NA
CASSSVDLAKNIQYF,TRBV27,TRBJ2-4,NA,NA
CATSEPGFNEQYF,TRBV24-1,TRBJ2-7,NA,few
CATSELAGGPYEQYF,TRBV10-3,TRBJ2-7,TRBD2,NA
CSASSLGGNQETQYF,TRBV20-1,TRBJ2-5,NA,many
CASSLFSGGIITEAFF,TRBV27,TRBJ1-1,TRBD1,once
CASSSANTGKLFF,TRBV27,TRBJ2-2,NA,NA
CASSPGSYNEQYF,TRBV5-1,TRBJ2-7,NA,NA
CASSYEGRGNQPQHF,TRBV5-1,TRBJ1-5,TRBD1,NA
CAASRGKGTDTQYF,TRBV15,TRBJ2-3,NA,once
CASSQGHPNEQFF,TRBV3-1,TRBJ2-1,NA,few
CASRGLAGFEQYF,TRBV2,TRBJ2-7,TRBD2,NA
CASSLTAVGDTQYF,TRBV27,TRBJ2-3,NA,many
CASSQGTYYGYTF,TRBV3-1,TRBJ1-2,NA,NA
CASSSQGNTQYF,TRBV7-2,TRBJ2-3,NA,few
CAGSLGTSGNEQFF,TRBV7-2,TRBJ2-1,TRBD2,NA
CSARETQGVDGYTF,TRBV20-1,TRBJ1-2,TRBD1,few
CSAPRDGALDYGYTF,TRBV20-1,TRBJ1-2,NA,few
CASSLSSGTYTDTQYF,TRBV7-6,TRBJ2-3,TRBD2,many
CASGTSRGTEAFF,TRBV6-2/TRBV6-3,TRBJ1-1,NA,NA
CASSTTGFNEQFF,TRBV7-9,TRBJ2-1,TRBD1,NA
CSVRDGANYGYTF,TRBV29-1,TRBJ1-2,NA,many
CSALLGTLGNEQFF,TRBV20-1,TRBJ2-1,NA,NA
CSVTVSPSWGGRGHNEQFF,TRBV29-1,TRBJ2-1,NA,NA
CATSATRYNEQYF,TRBV24-1,TRBJ2-5,NA,once
CASSSTGSPNEKLFF,TRBV11-2,TRBJ1-4,NA,few
CASSFSTLADYEQYF,TRBV12-3/TRBV12-4,TRBJ2-7,TRBD2,many
CASSQVIVAKNIQYF,TRBV4-1,TRBJ2-4,NA,few
CSVASGRILSGANVLTF,TRBV29-1,TRBJ2-6,TRBD2,NA
CSAVGNKAAYEQYF,TRBV20-1,TRBJ2-7,NA,few
CASSLDLVGNQPQHF,TRBV7-9,TRBJ1-5,NA,NA
CSAREPREGSYNEQFF,TRBV20-1,TRBJ2-1,TRBD2,NA
CASSTSGRTYEQYF,TRBV28,TRBJ2-7,TRBD2,NA
CASSPSVGNNEQFF,TRBV4-2,TRBJ2-1,NA,many
CASGDRFERLYSNQPQHF,TRBV6-1,TRBJ1-5,NA,NA
CAISEVENTEAFF,TRBV10-3,TRBJ1-1,NA,few
CATSRPAGYEQYF,TRBV15,TRBJ2-7,NA,NA
CAWRSPGGAVDTQYF,TRBV30,TRBJ2-3,NA,few
CSMGGGIFETDTQYF,TRBV29-1,TRBJ2-3,TRBD2,NA
CASQQGYSNQPQHF,TRBV6-1,TRBJ1-5,NA,NA